The 22 T cell receptor beta chains in this list originate from one sample, sequenced in a study of blood T cell repertoires in COVID-19. Some clones are missing from TCRdb's copy, which holds only in-frame ones; the method was immunoSEQ multiplex PCR. The table lists approximately 140,000 clones, around 86% of them singletons. Sequencing was carried out using peripheral blood. These receptors originate from a man aged 80 or over with acute or convalescent COVID-19.

This chain uses TRBV6-5 with TRBJ1-2; 7 bases are shared with TRBD1. From germline, CDR1 is MNHEY and CDR2 SVGAGI. The CDR3 has 15 residues. After removal of 2 bases from V and 4 bases from J, the junction contained 7 bases not matched to a gene. In DNA form, the CDR3 reads TGTGCCAGCAGTTACGCGACAGGGTCGGCCTATGGCTACACCTTC. It translates to CASSYATGSAYGYTF.

This clone has just one count. J is TRBJ2-1 and V is TRBV19; tentative D call: TRBD1 (6 bases). Per the germline V gene, CDR1 is LNHDA and CDR2 is SQIVND (reference sequence). The CDR3 covers 15 residues. The ends were cut back, 4 bases at V and 3 bases at J, with 13 bases in the middle. CDR3 residues: CASSKTGQNYNEQFF. CDR3 DNA: TGTGCCAGTAGTAAGACTGGACAGAACTACAATGAGCAGTTCTTC.

This sequence joins TRBV27 and TRBJ2-5, with TRBD1 identical over 9 bases. CDR1 is MNHEY and CDR2 is SMNVEV in the germline V gene (reference sequence). The length of the CDR3 is 14 residues. The J segment lost 5 bases and the V segment lost 5 bases, leaving 6 bases of the junction unmatched. The CDR3 region has the DNA TGTGCCAGCAGTCCGGGGACAGGGCGGGAGACCCAGTACTTC. As protein: CASSPGTGRETQYF.

This chain joins TRBV11-3 and TRBJ2-1; D remains ambiguous. V was cut by 2 bases and J by 7 bases, with 9 bases left in between. The CDR3 is 13 residues long. The germline gives CDR1 SGHNT, CDR2 YENEEA. The CDR3 DNA reads as TGTGCCAGCAGCTTACCCTCTCGGAATGAGCAGTTCTTC. Its protein product is CASSLPSRNEQFF.

The DNA for the CDR3 is TGCGCCAGCAGCCAAGCTCCTCGGGGGACCTACAATGAGCAGTTCTTC. Translating gives CASSQAPRGTYNEQFF. This chain joins TRBV4-1 and TRBJ2-1, with D possibly matching TRBD2 (6 bases). The CDR3 totals 16 residues. The V end lost 1 base, the J end lost 2 bases, and 12 bases lay between the germline ends. Germline lookup yields CDR1 MGHRA and CDR2 YSYEKL.

The chain links TRBV11-2 to TRBJ2-7, with 7 bases lining up with TRBD1. The CDR3 sequence is 15 residues long. V was pared by 6 bases and J by 3 bases, with 11 bases of the junction left unmatched. The germline gives CDR1 SGHAT, CDR2 FQNNGV. CDR3 sequence (DNA): TGTGCCAGCAGGACCCCTGGACAGGATCGCTACGAGCAGTACTTC. Its translation: CASRTPGQDRYEQYF. The whole variable domain, remainder taken from reference TRBV11-2 and TRBJ2-7, is EAGVAQSPRYKIIEKRQSVAFWCNPISGHATLYWYQQILGQGPKLLIQFQNNGVVDDSQLPKDRFSAERLKGVDSTLKIQPAKLEDSAVYLCASRTPGQDRYEQYFGPGTRLTVT.

The chain has TRBV7-2 and TRBJ2-1, with D possibly matching TRBD2 (6 bases). V lost 2 bases and J lost 4, with 12 bases in between. CDR3 length: 15 amino acids. From germline, CDR1 is SGHTA and CDR2 FQGNSA. The CDR3 bases are TGTGCCAGCAGCTTAAGGGTAGCGGAGTACAATGAGCAGTTCTTC. This encodes CASSLRVAEYNEQFF.

The chain has TRBV6-1 and TRBJ2-2; 8 bases agree with TRBD2. Germline CDR1 is MNHNS and CDR2 is SASEGT. This CDR3 contains 15 residues. Trimming at V came to 1 base and at J to 6 bases, leaving 4 bases not matched to a gene. The CDR3 sequence is CASSEVAGGPGELFF. The CDR3 DNA reads TGTGCCAGCAGTGAAGTGGCGGGGGGTCCCGGGGAGCTGTTTTTT.

V usage is TRBV5-1 and J usage is TRBJ2-6; 11 bases are a match to TRBD1. Germline-derived CDR1 and CDR2 are SGHRS and YFSETQ. The V segment lost 3 bases and the J segment 1 base; nucleotides outside the gene matches: 3. The CDR3 has 17 residues. DNA of the CDR3: TGCGCCAGCAGCTGGCGGGACAGGGGGTCTGGGGCCAACGTCCTGACTTTC. Amino acid sequence: CASSWRDRGSGANVLTF. Full variable domain (rest looked up from reference TRBV5-1 and TRBJ2-6): KAGVTQTPRYLIKTRGQQVTLSCSPISGHRSVSWYQQTPGQGLQFLFEYFSETQRNKGNFPGRFSGRQFSNSRSEMNVSTLELGDSALYLCASSWRDRGSGANVLTFGAGSRLTVL.

The table lists this clone with a few counts. The gene calls are TRBV28 and TRBJ2-7; the match to TRBD1 covers 7 bases. This CDR3 contains 14 residues. The junction had 5 bases not matched to a gene; V was cut back by 6 bases and J by 0 bases. CDR1 is MDHEN and CDR2 is SYDVKM in the germline V gene. The CDR3 DNA follows: TGTGCCAGCAGCCAGACAGGGAACTCCTACGAGCAGTACTTC. It specifies CASSQTGNSYEQYF.

The chain recombines TRBV3-1 (or the pseudogene TRBV3-2) with TRBJ1-1; 7 nucleotides align to TRBD1. The CDR3 loop spans 14 amino acids. The J segment lost 1 base and the V segment lost 2 bases, leaving 1 base of the junction unmatched. From germline, CDR1 is LGHDT and CDR2 YNNKEL (reference sequence). The CDR3 DNA reads as TGTGCCAGCAGCCAAACAGGGGCGAACACTGAAGCTTTCTTT. Protein: CASSQTGANTEAFF.

The gene calls are TRBV7-7 and TRBJ2-3, with D hard to call. Trimming stripped 3 bases from V and 6 bases from J, with 13 bases between. There are 14 residues in the CDR3. CDR1 SSHAT and CDR2 FNYEAQ come from the germline V gene (reference sequence). The CDR3 loop reads CASSLGVGLDTQYF. The DNA for the CDR3 is TGTGCCAGCAGCTTGGGCGTGGGTTTGGATACGCAGTATTTT. The whole variable domain, remainder taken from reference TRBV7-7 and TRBJ2-3, is GAGVSQSPRYKVTKRGQDVTLRCDPISSHATLYWYQQALGQGPEFLTYFNYEAQPDKSGLPSDRFSAERPEGSISTLTIQRTEQRDSAMYRCASSLGVGLDTQYFGPGTRLTVL.

The rearrangement uses TRBV5-4 and TRBJ2-3, with D possibly TRBD1 on 7 matching bases. Germline V gives CDR1 SGHNT, CDR2 YYREEE (reference sequence). Trimming took off 3 bases at V and 7 bases at J, with 21 bases between the two ends. This CDR3 spans 16 amino acids. DNA for the CDR3: TGTGCCAGCAGCTCTCCCTTGGGCCAGGGGGGATATACGCAGTATTTT. This translates into CASSSPLGQGGYTQYF.

J is TRBJ1-5 and V is TRBV5-5; D unclear. Germline-derived CDR1 and CDR2 are SGHKS and YYEKEE (reference sequence). The V end was cut by 4 bases, the J end by 6 bases, with 11 bases between. CDR3 length: 13 residues. Here the CDR3 reads CASSPNAGQPQHF. CDR3 bases: TGTGCCAGCAGCCCCAACGCAGGTCAGCCCCAGCATTTT.

The chain has TRBV7-2 and TRBJ2-1; 7 nucleotides line up with TRBD2. Germline CDR1 and CDR2: SGHTA and FQGNSA. With 1 base clipped from V and 7 bases from J, the junction kept 10 bases outside the gene matches. This CDR3 comprises 16 residues. The CDR3 DNA reads TGTGCCAGCAGCTTAGGTGGCGGGGGTCCTCGGAATGAGCAGTTCTTC. This encodes CASSLGGGGPRNEQFF.

The chain combines TRBV7-9 with TRBJ1-3; D not certain. Trimming took off 4 bases at V and 4 bases at J, with 5 bases between the two ends. The CDR3 is made up of 12 amino acids. The germline V gene has CDR1 SEHNR and CDR2 FQNEAQ (reference sequence). CDR3 region: CASSSQGNTIYF. DNA for the CDR3: TGTGCCAGCAGCTCACAAGGAAACACCATATATTTT.

The rearrangement joins TRBV18 to TRBJ2-6; D possibly corresponds to TRBD2 (5 bases). Germline assignment: CDR1 KGHSH and CDR2 LQKENI. The CDR3 totals 16 residues. The V end was cut by 6 bases, the J end by 3 bases, with 15 bases between. The CDR3 here is CASSDEGAGGANVLTF. The CDR3, as DNA: TGTGCCAGCTCCGACGAGGGCGCGGGTGGGGCCAACGTCCTGACTTTC. Looking up the rest from reference TRBV18 and TRBJ2-6 gives the full variable domain: NAGVMQNPRHLVRRRGQEARLRCSPMKGHSHVYWYRQLPEEGLKFMVYLQKENIIDESGMPKERFSAEFPKEGPSILRIQQVVRGDSAAYFCASSDEGAGGANVLTFGAGSRLTVL.

The V and J genes are TRBV30 and TRBJ1-1, with a tentative D call TRBD1 (5 bases). The germline V gene encodes CDR1 GTSNPN and CDR2 SVGIG (reference sequence). Trimming removed 2 bases at V and 10 bases at J, with 14 bases between. This CDR3 is built from 12 residues. CDR3 nucleotides: TGTGCCTGGAGTACTCAAGGGGTGAGAGCTTTCTTT. This codes for CAWSTQGVRAFF.

This clone was counted a single time. The chain combines TRBV6-5 with TRBJ2-5; 7 positions agree with TRBD1. Trimming took 2 bases from V and 3 from J; bases not matched to a gene: 6. This CDR3 has 15 residues. Germline values: CDR1 MNHEY, CDR2 SVGAGI. CDR3 nucleotide sequence: TGTGCCAGCAGTTACCTGACAGGGCGAGAAGAGACCCAGTACTTC. It translates to CASSYLTGREETQYF.

The genes are TRBV5-1 and TRBJ1-4; weak D call: TRBD1 (5 bases). V shed 0 bases and J shed 2 bases, with 8 bases lying between them. CDR3 size: 15 residues. CDR1 is SGHRS and CDR2 is YFSETQ in the germline V gene. The CDR3 nucleotides read TGCGCCAGCAGCTTGGCGGGGGAGACTAATGAAAAACTGTTTTTT. Amino acids: CASSLAGETNEKLFF.

V and J are TRBV27 and TRBJ1-1, with 8 bases that match TRBD1. Trimming removed 6 bases from V and 3 bases from J; junction bases left unmatched: 9. CDR1 is MNHEY and CDR2 is SMNVEV in the germline V gene (reference sequence). CDR3 length equals 15 residues. The CDR3: CASSPAGGSYTEAFF. Here the CDR3 DNA reads TGTGCCAGCAGCCCGGCAGGGGGCTCGTACACTGAAGCTTTCTTT.

V gene TRBV6-1 combines with J gene TRBJ1-5; no reliable D call. Trimming left V 2 bases short and J 5 bases short, with 7 bases between. The CDR3 has 13 amino acids. Germline-derived CDR1 and CDR2 are MNHNS and SASEGT. CDR3 residues: CASSETRDQPQHF. CDR3 DNA sequence: TGTGCCAGCAGTGAAACCCGGGATCAGCCCCAGCATTTT.